Listed here are 22 T cell receptor beta chains from one sample, sequenced in a study of T cells in Graves' hyperthyroidism and ophthalmopathy. Researchers amplified the TCR beta CDR3 regions from RNA transcripts. Carried out on the TCR CDR3, a first-round RT-PCR used the HTBI primer set. Each CDR3 protein is one row after TCRdb ran MiXCR on the multiplex PCR reads. This table holds about 740,000 distinct CDR3 sequences, around 13% found once. Source material: blood. All receptors derive from a young woman with Graves' hyperthyroidism.

This clonotype was observed many times. This chain links TRBV27 with TRBJ1-5; D ambiguous. Germline-derived CDR1 and CDR2 are MNHEY and SMNVEV (reference sequence). With 2 bases removed from V and 7 bases from J, the gap between germline ends came to 18 bases. The CDR3 is 16 amino acids. The CDR3 loop reads CASSLEGVNPPQPQHF. CDR3 in DNA: TGTGCCAGCAGTTTAGAGGGCGTCAACCCGCCCCAGCCCCAGCATTTT.

This clonotype was seen repeatedly, ten times or more. This chain links TRBV20-1 with TRBJ2-1; D is undetermined. Germline CDR1 and CDR2: DFQATT and SNEGSKA (reference sequence). The V end was cut by 5 bases, the J end by 6 bases, with 14 bases between. This CDR3 has 13 amino acids. The CDR3, as DNA: TGCAGTGCTCGCCACTGGGTGGCCAATGAGCAGTTCTTC. The encoded protein is CSARHWVANEQFF.

This clonotype was recorded many times. V is TRBV11-3 and J is TRBJ2-1; 8 bases map to TRBD2. The germline CDR1 and CDR2 sequences are SGHNT and YENEEA. Losses at the gene ends were 6 bases for V and 1 base for J; bases not matched to a gene: 5. CDR3 length equals 15 residues. CDR3 sequence reads: CASSISGASYNEQFF. As DNA, the CDR3 is TGTGCCAGCAGTATTAGCGGGGCATCCTACAATGAGCAGTTCTTC. Looking up the rest from reference TRBV11-3 and TRBJ2-1 gives the full variable domain: EAGVVQSPRYKIIEKKQPVAFWCNPISGHNTLYWYLQNLGQGPELLIRYENEEAVDDSQLPKDRFSAERLKGVDSTLKIQPAELGDSAVYLCASSISGASYNEQFFGPGTRLTVL.

This clonotype has only a few counts. The chain employs TRBV6-1 and TRBJ1-1, with D possibly matching TRBD1 (5 bases). The CDR3 is 17 amino acids. Germline V gene sequence: CDR1 MNHNS, CDR2 SASEGT. V dropped 7 bases and J dropped 0 bases, with 21 bases sitting between them. The CDR3, as DNA: TGTGCCAGCACCTTTTCGAGTTCGGGACGGCTGAACACTGAAGCTTTCTTT. This encodes CASTFSSSGRLNTEAFF.

This clonotype showed up many times. This chain uses TRBV28 with TRBJ2-7; no firm D call. V was pared by 6 bases and J by 3 bases, with 21 bases between. The germline V gene encodes CDR1 MDHEN and CDR2 SYDVKM. This CDR3 has 16 residues. In DNA form, the CDR3 reads TGTGCCAGCAGCCAAAGAGGTGCTGGCCTCTTCTACGAGCAGTACTTC. It translates to CASSQRGAGLFYEQYF.

This chain joins TRBV5-5 and TRBJ2-2; D is unclear. Looked up from germline, CDR1 is SGHKS and CDR2 is YYEKEE (reference sequence). V lost 4 bases to trimming and J lost 1 base, with 14 bases between them. There are 16 residues in the CDR3. The CDR3 region has the DNA TGTGCCAGCAGCCCTTCCATTGCGGTGAACACCGGGGAGCTGTTTTTT. Protein sequence: CASSPSIAVNTGELFF.

This clonotype was found many times. This chain joins TRBV6-5 and TRBJ1-2, with 10 positions matching TRBD1. Trimming took 2 bases from V and 7 from J; bases not matched to a gene: 4. The CDR3 is made up of 14 amino acids. Germline V gives CDR1 MNHEY, CDR2 SVGAGI. The DNA for the CDR3 is TGTGCCAGCAGTTACGGGACAGGGGAGCCTGGCTACACCTTC. The encoded protein is CASSYGTGEPGYTF.

V gene TRBV19 combines with J gene TRBJ2-6; TRBD1 is a possible D gene (5 bases). The ends were cut back, 8 bases at V and 4 bases at J, with 15 bases in the middle. The CDR3 length is 15 residues. The germline gives CDR1 LNHDA, CDR2 SQIVND (reference sequence). The chain's CDR3 is CASVGGAAGANVLTF. CDR3 DNA: TGTGCCAGTGTGGGTGGGGCCGCCGGGGCCAACGTCCTGACTTTC.

V usage is TRBV25-1 and J usage is TRBJ1-1; D is uncertain. Germline values: CDR1 MGHDK, CDR2 SYGVNS. Trimming shortened V by 5 bases and J by 1 base, and 8 bases separated the two germline ends. This CDR3 has 13 amino acids. The CDR3 DNA is TGTGCCAGCAGTACGCGGACGAACACTGAAGCTTTCTTT. Amino acid sequence: CASSTRTNTEAFF. The whole variable domain, filled in from reference TRBV25-1 and TRBJ1-1, reads EADIYQTPRYLVIGTGKKITLECSQTMGHDKMYWYQQDPGMELHLIHYSYGVNSTEKGDLSSESTVSRIRTEHFPLTLESARPSHTSQYLCASSTRTNTEAFFGQGTRLTVV.

At least ten counts were recorded for this clonotype. V gene TRBV30 combines with J gene TRBJ2-7; tentative D call: TRBD2 (6 bases). This CDR3 has 14 amino acids. Germline V lookup: CDR1 GTSNPN, CDR2 SVGIG (reference sequence). V shed 2 bases and J shed 6 bases, with 17 bases lying between them. The CDR3 DNA reads as TGTGCCTGGAGTCGGCAGGCGGAGGGAAGCGAGCAGTACTTC. This gives the protein CAWSRQAEGSEQYF.

This clonotype occurred many times. V gene TRBV18 combines with J gene TRBJ2-7; D is ambiguous. V lost 3 bases and J lost 2, with 14 bases in between. Germline V lookup: CDR1 KGHSH, CDR2 LQKENI. The CDR3 is 15 amino acids. This CDR3 reads CASSPNGQSTYEQYF. The DNA for the CDR3 is TGTGCCAGCTCACCCAACGGCCAGAGTACCTACGAGCAGTACTTC.

This clonotype was detected only a few times. A read error may be the cause here, since a much bigger clone is one base away. The chain carries TRBV30 and TRBJ1-5; 7 nucleotides match TRBD1. In germline, CDR1 is GTSNPN, CDR2 SVGIG (reference sequence). V gave up 3 bases and J gave up 2 bases; unmatched junction bases: 4. The CDR3 spans 14 residues. The CDR3 DNA sequence: TGTGCCTGGAGCCGGACAGGATGCAATCAGCCCCAGCATTTT. The encoded protein is CAWSRTGCNQPQHF.

The rearrangement uses TRBV28 and TRBJ2-1; 8 bases line up with TRBD2. This CDR3 contains 15 residues. Germline CDR1 is MDHEN and CDR2 is SYDVKM. After removal of 6 bases from V and 5 bases from J, the junction contained 9 bases not matched to a gene. The CDR3 DNA reads as TGTGCCAGCAGGGTAGCGGGGTGGCGTGACAATGAGCAGTTCTTC. Protein sequence: CASRVAGWRDNEQFF.

This clonotype was seen repeatedly, ten times or more. This chain uses TRBV28 with TRBJ2-1; 10 nucleotides match TRBD1. CDR1 and CDR2 (germline): MDHEN, SYDVKM. J was trimmed by 6 bases and V by 5 bases; bases with no gene match: 4. The length of the CDR3 is 14 residues. DNA for the CDR3: TGTGCCAGCAGTGGGGACAGGGGCCTCAATGAGCAGTTCTTC. Its translation: CASSGDRGLNEQFF.

This clonotype was picked up a small number of times. J is TRBJ2-2 and V is TRBV28; D may be TRBD1 or TRBD2 (6 bases each). Between the trimmed V and J ends, which lost 8 bases and 4 bases, there was a span of 14 bases. Germline CDR1 is MDHEN and CDR2 is SYDVKM. CDR3 length equals 14 residues. This CDR3 reads CASRRTGATGELFF. In DNA form, the CDR3 reads TGTGCCAGCCGGCGAACGGGGGCCACCGGGGAGCTGTTTTTT.

This clonotype was found a few times. V usage is TRBV3-1 and J usage is TRBJ2-1; D ambiguous. Trimming shortened V by 3 bases and J by 6 bases, and 6 bases separated the two germline ends. Germline CDR1 and CDR2: LGHDT and YNNKEL (reference sequence). The CDR3 sequence is 12 residues long. The CDR3 DNA follows: TGTGCCAGCAGCCATCCCCGCAATGAGCAGTTCTTC. It specifies CASSHPRNEQFF.

In this sample, this clonotype turned up a few times. The V call is TRBV4-2, the J call TRBJ1-4; D is unresolved. Germline V lookup: CDR1 LGHNA, CDR2 YNFKEQ. The CDR3 totals 16 residues. V gave up 4 bases and J gave up 4 bases, with 16 bases separating them. In DNA, the CDR3 is TGTGCCAGCAGCCGCTCTCCGGACTCCCGTAATGAAAAACTGTTTTTT. As protein: CASSRSPDSRNEKLFF.

This clonotype was detected many times. The chain uses TRBV7-2 and TRBJ2-5, with TRBD2 identical over 8 bases. Germline V gives CDR1 SGHTA, CDR2 FQGNSA. The CDR3 is made up of 14 amino acids. With V trimmed by 3 bases and J by 5 bases, 5 bases remained unmatched. In DNA, the CDR3 is TGTGCCAGCAGCTTCCGGGGGGGAGTCGAGACCCAGTACTTC. As protein: CASSFRGGVETQYF.

This clonotype came up many times. The chain combines TRBV28 with TRBJ2-7; D possibly corresponds to TRBD2 (6 bases). The germline gives CDR1 MDHEN, CDR2 SYDVKM. The CDR3 is 17 residues long. The V gene lost 1 base and the J gene lost 0 bases, with 16 bases spanning the gap. CDR3 sequence (DNA): TGTGCCAGCAGTTTATACGGGGAGGCCGTTGACTCCTACGAGCAGTACTTC. Translated, it gives CASSLYGEAVDSYEQYF.

This clonotype has just a few counts. The rearrangement uses TRBV7-8 and TRBJ2-7; maybe TRBD2 (6 bases). V lost 1 base and J 3 bases, leaving 13 bases between the germline ends. Germline V gene sequence: CDR1 SGHVS, CDR2 FQNEAQ. This CDR3 region has 15 residues. In nucleotides, the CDR3 is TGTGCCAGCAGCTTAGTTCTGCGGGGATACTACGAGCAGTACTTC. It encodes CASSLVLRGYYEQYF.

This clonotype occurred a few times. The chain links TRBV10-3 to TRBJ2-7; 7 positions match TRBD1. CDR1 is ENHRY, CDR2 SYGVKD, per germline. V lost 2 bases and J lost 1; bases outside the gene matches: 5. The length of the CDR3 is 15 residues. CDR3 DNA sequence: TGTGCCATCAGTGAGGAAGACAGGGCGTCCTACGAGCAGTACTTC. It codes for CAISEEDRASYEQYF.

This clonotype turned up a few times. Possible read error: a much larger clone is one base away. J is TRBJ1-1 and V is TRBV20-1, with D unclear. Germline-derived CDR1 and CDR2 are DFQATT and SNEGSKA (reference sequence). The V and J ends lost 5 bases and 5 bases respectively, with 21 bases between them. The CDR3 runs to 15 residues. DNA of the CDR3: TGCAGTGCTTCTCCCTCGGCACCCCAAGGTACTGAAGCTTTCTTT. This sequence encodes CSASPSAPQGTEAFF.